This T cell receptor beta chain came from a study of cytomegalovirus exposure and HLA in healthy donors (dated by TCRdb to the late 2010s). The study in broad terms: A later analysis indicated that the 130 or so validation repertoires were generated on the platform also employed for the roughly 650 repertoires of the first cohort. The study aimed to test whether cataloging public T cell receptors could reveal signatures of past pathogen exposure. In addition to the first cohort of 666 subjects, a separate validation cohort of over 90 different subjects was used. To predict cytomegalovirus infection status, the study combined high-throughput TCR immunosequencing, statistical association of individual TCRs with disease status, and machine learning. Paper-wide results and their limitations: A later analysis had no HLA typing for the validation cohort, so co-occurrence there was scored across all 110 or so repertoires. The classifier was reported to diagnose cytomegalovirus status with high specificity and sensitivity in both the original and validation cohorts. Subsequent analysis determined that TCRs grouped into clusters in the first cohort also showed a tendency toward co-occurrence across the roughly 130 validation repertoires, and 94% of cluster scores exceeded 0. In vitro tests confirmed that a few of the cytomegalovirus-associated TCR beta chains recognize cytomegalovirus antigens. It was suggested by the authors that the approach could potentially be generalized to other disease states and immunological phenotypes. While some public TCRs were present in many individuals, most TCR sequences turned up only very rarely across donors. A total of about 150 TCR beta chains were listed by the study as associated with cytomegalovirus.

Library creation used the immunoSEQ multiplex PCR assay. Per the original workflow: A statistical classification framework was built to diagnose cytomegalovirus status from the catalog of TCR beta chain sequences. Held by TCRdb, this immuneACCESS table contains in-frame sequences only and omits some clones. Under half of the omission traces to an unresolved V gene where checked; the cause of the rest is unknown. From that table come the V and J calls and clone size; the DNA was used to work out D and trimming. The sample table records more than 60,000 clones; about 97% of these occur just once. The top ten clonotypes cover 1.5% to 2% of the sample. A note on this clone: Its cognate antigen has yet to be identified. Nothing much larger sits one base from this clone, and base qualities are not available.

V is pruned by 4 bases and J by 0 bases, leaving 6 bases of the junction without a gene match. The CDR1 and CDR2 encoded by the germline V gene are SGDLS and YYNGEE. From the cysteine through the phenylalanine, the CDR3 covers 16 amino acids. Of all the DNA, just the CDR3 is kept, 48 bases in frame from base 1. Donors formed part of the validation cohort, which comprised over a hundred subjects and was distinct from the first cohort of roughly 600 subjects. Sample: PBMCs. This chain is built from TRBV9 and TRBJ2-2, and 7 junctional nucleotides match TRBD1. The receptor comes from a woman under 30 in good health and CMV-seropositive. The CDR3 region: CASSLSTGTNTGELFF. Here is the DNA: TGTGCCAGCAGCTTGTCGACAGGGACGAACACCGGGGAGCTGTTTTTT.